This T cell receptor beta chain was observed in a study of T cells after yellow fever vaccination. Looked up from germline, CDR1 is DFQATT and CDR2 is SNEGSKA (reference sequence). V was pared by 6 bases and J by 7 bases, with 4 bases of the junction left unmatched. This CDR3 is 14 amino acids long. TCRdb called the 5' RACE reads again in MiXCR, with one record for every CDR3 protein. Of about 430,000 distinct CDR3 sequences in the sample, roughly a sixth were seen once. This specimen consisted of PBMCs, obtained before the yellow fever booster vaccination. This clonotype was obtained from a man between 18 and 35 years old who received the YFV17D yellow fever vaccine. The V and J genes are TRBV20-1 and TRBJ2-1, with 15 bases lining up with TRBD2. The CDR3 here is CSARTSGGANEQFF. In DNA, the CDR3 is TGCAGTGCCAGGACTAGCGGGGGGGCTAATGAGCAGTTCTTC.